The 11 T cell receptor beta chains reported below all come from one sample, sequenced in a study of CD8 T cells in Susac syndrome. Random hexamers served to reverse transcribe roughly 0.45 to 1 ug RNA. From the immunoSEQ multiplex PCR reads, TCRdb called clonotypes with MiXCR, one entry per CDR3 protein. Counted here are about 150,000 distinct CDR3 sequences, roughly 95% occurring once; the ten biggest clones make up 0.15% to 0.2%. Sequences were obtained from CD4+ T cells from PBMCs. The receptors here all came from a human donor with Susac syndrome.

This chain uses TRBV2 with TRBJ1-5; perhaps TRBD1 as D (6 bases). Per germline, CDR1 SNHLY and CDR2 FYNNEI. V was pared by 8 bases and J by 6 bases, with 14 bases between. The CDR3 contains 13 residues. Here the CDR3 reads CASQGGLGQPQHF. The CDR3 DNA reads TGTGCCAGCCAAGGGGGGTTGGGTCAGCCCCAGCATTTT.

The chain couples TRBV4-2 to TRBJ2-7, with 9 bases fitting TRBD1. This CDR3 spans 16 amino acids. CDR1 and CDR2 (germline): LGHNA, YNFKEQ. Trimming cost V 0 bases and J 4 bases; bases outside gene matches: 7. In DNA, the CDR3 is TGTGCCAGCAGCCAAGATGAGGGGACAGGGTTTTACGAGCAGTACTTC. Its translation is CASSQDEGTGFYEQYF.

This chain links TRBV12-3 or TRBV12-4 with TRBJ2-5; 12 positions agree with TRBD1. V lost 3 bases to trimming and J lost 6 bases; unmatched junction nucleotides: 5. This CDR3 has 15 amino acids. Here the CDR3 DNA reads TGTGCCAGCAGTTTGGGACAGGGGGCGAGGCAGACCCAGTACTTC. This gives the protein CASSLGQGARQTQYF.

The chain links TRBV6-5 to TRBJ2-6; D call uncertain. Germline CDR1 reads MNHEY; CDR2 reads SVGAGI. V lost 10 bases to trimming and J lost 0 bases, with 13 bases between them. The CDR3 consists of 15 residues. The CDR3 here is CATKEISSGANVLTF. CDR3 in DNA: TGTGCCACCAAGGAAATAAGCTCTGGGGCCAACGTCCTGACTTTC.

This chain links TRBV3-1 with TRBJ1-2, with 8 bases matching TRBD1. J lost 8 bases, V lost 4 bases, and 6 bases had no gene match. The CDR3 is 13 residues long. Germline V gives CDR1 LGHDT, CDR2 YNNKEL (reference sequence). The DNA of the CDR3 is TGTGCCAGCAGCCTAGGGACAGGAGACGGCTACACCTTC. Translation: CASSLGTGDGYTF. Full variable domain (outside the CDR3, taken from reference TRBV3-1 and TRBJ1-2): DTAVSQTPKYLVTQMGNDKSIKCEQNLGHDTMYWYKQDSKKFLKIMFSYNNKELIINETVPNRFSPKSPDKAHLNLHINSLELGDSAVYFCASSLGTGDGYTFGSGTRLTVV.

The CDR3, as DNA: TGTGCCAGCAGCCCCATAGCGGGGACTGAAGCTTTCTTT. Amino acids: CASSPIAGTEAFF. The chain links TRBV12-3 or TRBV12-4 to TRBJ1-1; D is undetermined. The CDR3 is 13 residues long. The ends were cut back, 6 bases at V and 5 bases at J, with 13 bases in the middle.

This clonotype was counted once. CDR3 bases: TGCGCCAGCAGCCAAGTCGGTGCCCTGAACGAGCAGTACTTC. This codes for CASSQVGALNEQYF. The chain joins TRBV4-3 to TRBJ2-7; D gene uncertain. The V gene lost 1 base and the J gene lost 5 bases, with 12 bases spanning the gap. The CDR3 extends over 14 amino acids. CDR1 LGHNA and CDR2 YSLEER come from the germline V gene.

The chain has TRBV14 and TRBJ1-5; D unresolved. CDR3 length equals 13 residues. V gave up 6 bases and J gave up 4 bases, with 10 bases separating them. In germline, CDR1 is SGHDN, CDR2 FVKESK. CDR3 sequence (DNA): TGTGCCAGCAGTCGACACCTTAATCAGCCCCAGCATTTT. It translates to CASSRHLNQPQHF.

The chain is built from TRBV19 and TRBJ1-1; no clear D. Germline CDR1 reads LNHDA; CDR2 reads SQIVND (reference sequence). With 5 bases removed from V and 1 base from J, the gap between germline ends came to 8 bases. This CDR3 is built from 13 residues. This chain's CDR3 is CASSVTPNTEAFF. As DNA, the CDR3 is TGTGCCAGTAGTGTGACACCGAACACTGAAGCTTTCTTT.

The chain carries TRBV4-2 and TRBJ1-2; D ambiguous. There are 13 residues in the CDR3. V was shortened by 0 bases and J by 8 bases, with 10 bases between the two germline ends. Looked up from germline, CDR1 is LGHNA and CDR2 is YNFKEQ. CDR3 sequence: CASSQDGHSGYTF. The DNA for the CDR3 is TGTGCCAGCAGCCAAGACGGCCACTCGGGCTACACCTTC.

The genes are TRBV20-1 and TRBJ2-7; D uncertain. This CDR3 contains 11 residues. The germline CDR1 and CDR2 sequences are DFQATT and SNEGSKA (reference sequence). Trimming pared 5 bases from V and 4 bases from J, leaving 9 bases between. The CDR3 sequence is CSARNNYEQYF. Written as DNA, the CDR3 is TGCAGTGCTCGAAATAATTACGAGCAGTACTTC.